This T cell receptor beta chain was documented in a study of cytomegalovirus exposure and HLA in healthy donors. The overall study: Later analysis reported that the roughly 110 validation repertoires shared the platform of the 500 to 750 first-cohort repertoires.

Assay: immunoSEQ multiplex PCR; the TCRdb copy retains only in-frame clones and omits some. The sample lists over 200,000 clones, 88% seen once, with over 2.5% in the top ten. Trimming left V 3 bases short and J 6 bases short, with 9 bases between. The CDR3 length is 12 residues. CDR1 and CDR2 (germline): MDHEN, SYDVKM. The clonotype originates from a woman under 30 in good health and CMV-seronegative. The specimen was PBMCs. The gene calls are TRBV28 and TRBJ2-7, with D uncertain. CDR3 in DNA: TGTGCCAGCAGTTTCTTCACTGCCGAGCAGTACTTC. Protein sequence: CASSFFTAEQYF.